This TCR beta chain was observed in a study of preoperative IRX-2 immunotherapy in early breast cancer. Specified treatment: preoperative locoregional IRX-2 cytokine immunotherapy. Libraries were prepared by immunoSEQ multiplex PCR; TCRdb keeps only in-frame clonotypes and omits some of them. The repertoire has 34,000 or so clones, 80% to 85% of them found once; the top ten carry around 2.3%. The trim removed 4 bases at V and 6 bases at J, leaving 10 bases unmatched. Per germline, CDR1 LNHDA and CDR2 SQIVND (reference sequence). The CDR3 sequence is 15 residues long. Sequenced here: lymph node tissue, sampled from a patient treated with IRX-2 immunotherapy. This sequence joins TRBV19 and TRBJ1-2, with TRBD1 matching over 8 bases. This TCR derives from a human donor with breast cancer. The CDR3 nucleotides read TGTGCCAGTAGTACCACGACAGGGGCTGCTGATGGCTACACCTTC. It translates to CASSTTTGAADGYTF.